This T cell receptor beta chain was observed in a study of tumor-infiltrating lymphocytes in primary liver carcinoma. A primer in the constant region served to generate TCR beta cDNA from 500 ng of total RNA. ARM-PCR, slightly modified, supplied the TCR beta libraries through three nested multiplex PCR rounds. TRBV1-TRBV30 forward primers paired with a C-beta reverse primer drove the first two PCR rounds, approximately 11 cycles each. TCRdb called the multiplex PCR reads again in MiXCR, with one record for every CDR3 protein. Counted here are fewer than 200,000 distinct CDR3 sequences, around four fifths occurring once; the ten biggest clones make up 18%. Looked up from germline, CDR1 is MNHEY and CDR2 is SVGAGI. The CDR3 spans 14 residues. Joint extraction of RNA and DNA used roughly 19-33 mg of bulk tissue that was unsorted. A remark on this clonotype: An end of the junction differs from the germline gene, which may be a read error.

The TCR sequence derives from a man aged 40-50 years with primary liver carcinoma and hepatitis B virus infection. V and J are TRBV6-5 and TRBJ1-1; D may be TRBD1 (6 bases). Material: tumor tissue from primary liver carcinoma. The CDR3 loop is CVSSPSDSYREAFF. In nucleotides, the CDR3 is TGTGTCAGCAGCCCCTCGGACAGTTATAGAGAAGCTTTCTTT.